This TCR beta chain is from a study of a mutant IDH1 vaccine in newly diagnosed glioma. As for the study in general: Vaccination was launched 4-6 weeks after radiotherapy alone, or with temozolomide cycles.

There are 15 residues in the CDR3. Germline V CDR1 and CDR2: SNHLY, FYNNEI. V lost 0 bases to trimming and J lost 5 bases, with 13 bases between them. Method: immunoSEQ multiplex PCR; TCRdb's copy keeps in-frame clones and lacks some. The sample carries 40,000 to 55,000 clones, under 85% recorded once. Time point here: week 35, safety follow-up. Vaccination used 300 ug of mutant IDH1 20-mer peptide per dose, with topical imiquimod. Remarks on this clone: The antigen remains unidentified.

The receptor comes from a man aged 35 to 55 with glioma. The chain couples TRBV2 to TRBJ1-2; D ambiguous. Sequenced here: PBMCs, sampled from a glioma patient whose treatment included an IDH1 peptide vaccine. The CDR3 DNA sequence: TGTGCCAGCAGTGAAGCGCTGAGGGTTATGTATGGCTACACCTTC. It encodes CASSEALRVMYGYTF. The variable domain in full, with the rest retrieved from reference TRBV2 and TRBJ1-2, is EPEVTQTPSHQVTQMGQEVILRCVPISNHLYFYWYRQILGQKVEFLVSFYNNEISEKSEIFDDQFSVERPDGSNFTLKIRSTKLEDSAMYFCASSEALRVMYGYTFGSGTRLTVV.